The clone carrying this T cell receptor (beta chain) was found a few times. Its matching antigen is unknown. The data originate from a study of cytomegalovirus exposure and HLA in healthy donors. Study-wide points: In a later analysis, common viral pathogens appeared linked to several of the most significant clusters.

Germline CDR1 SGHKS, CDR2 YYEKEE (reference sequence). This CDR3 is 16 amino acids long. J lost 8 bases, V lost 4 bases, and 10 bases had no gene match. Donors sampled were nominally healthy, though unrecorded immune exposures were likely. Primers: 60 Vbeta forward and 13 Jbeta reverse. Per the original data handling: A follow-up analysis tallied tens of millions of unique TCR beta chains, roughly 11 million shared. Sequencing was performed with immunoSEQ multiplex PCR; in TCRdb, only in-frame clones are kept and a portion is missing. The V and J calls and clone size were taken over from that table, and D and trimming were inferred from the DNA. In the table there are approximately 200,000 clones, less than 80% of which are singletons.

Sample: PBMCs. The rearrangement links TRBV5-5 to TRBJ1-4, with TRBD1 matching 11 bases. This clonotype was obtained from a woman younger than 45 in good health and CMV-seropositive. As DNA, the CDR3 is TGTGCCAGCAGCCAAGAGAGTGGGACAGGGGGGGAAAAACTGTTTTTT. Protein: CASSQESGTGGEKLFF.